This T cell receptor (beta chain) was recorded in a study of T cells in Graves' hyperthyroidism and ophthalmopathy. The table lists this clonotype with many counts. This CDR3 is 15 amino acids long. V lost 0 bases, J lost 2 bases, and 3 bases stayed unmatched. CDR1 is LGHNA and CDR2 is YSLEER in the germline V gene. RNA transcripts served as the template for amplifying TCR beta CDR3 regions. HTBI primers were the set used in a first-round RT-PCR of the TCR CDR3. TCRdb passed the multiplex PCR reads through MiXCR, listing each CDR3 protein once. This sample yields 700,000 to 850,000 distinct CDR3 sequences, of which about 35% are seen a single time; around a third belongs to the top ten.

The sequencing input was blood. The V and J genes are TRBV4-3 and TRBJ1-2; 7 nucleotides match TRBD1. This sequence originates from a woman in her thirties or forties with Graves' hyperthyroidism. The CDR3 region is CASSQDLGQNYGYTF. The CDR3 DNA follows: TGCGCCAGCAGCCAAGATTTGGGACAGAACTATGGCTACACCTTC.